The 12 T cell receptor beta chains below all came from one sample that was sequenced in a study of coeliac disease. TCRdb keeps only in-frame clones here, not all; method: immunoSEQ multiplex PCR. The table shows around 6,700 clones, with around two thirds occurring only once. The specimen was lamina propria lymphocytes from the gut. These receptors all stem from a man aged 45-60 years with active celiac disease.

V gene TRBV11-2 combines with J gene TRBJ2-3; no reliable D call. The CDR3 runs 14 residues. From germline, CDR1 is SGHAT and CDR2 FQNNGV. Trimming shortened V by 2 bases and J by 2 bases, and 8 bases separated the two germline ends. CDR3 sequence reads: CASSLQKLTDTQYF. DNA of the CDR3: TGTGCCAGCAGCTTACAAAAGCTCACAGATACGCAGTATTTT. Variable domain in full (rest from reference TRBV11-2 and TRBJ2-3): EAGVAQSPRYKIIEKRQSVAFWCNPISGHATLYWYQQILGQGPKLLIQFQNNGVVDDSQLPKDRFSAERLKGVDSTLKIQPAKLEDSAVYLCASSLQKLTDTQYFGPGTRLTVL.

The rearrangement joins TRBV28 to TRBJ1-2; D possibly corresponds to TRBD1 (5 bases). The V and J ends lost 5 bases and 0 bases respectively, with 10 bases between them. The CDR3 consists of 14 residues. Germline CDR1 reads MDHEN; CDR2 reads SYDVKM. The CDR3 nucleotides are TGTGCCAGCAGTCCAGGGTCAGCTAACTATGGCTACACCTTC. Translated, it gives CASSPGSANYGYTF.

The chain joins TRBV4-1 to TRBJ2-7, with 7 bases that match TRBD1. Losses at the gene ends were 3 bases for V and 5 bases for J; bases not matched to a gene: 4. Germline-derived CDR1 and CDR2 are MGHRA and YSYEKL. This CDR3 contains 13 residues. The CDR3 nucleotides are TGCGCCAGCAGCCATTCAGGGGGTAACGAGCAGTACTTC. Encoded protein: CASSHSGGNEQYF.

The gene calls are TRBV29-1 and TRBJ1-2, with 8 bases lining up with TRBD1. The CDR3 sequence is 13 residues long. In germline, CDR1 is SQVTM, CDR2 ANQGSEA. Germline trimming cut 3 bases from V and 5 bases from J; bases unmatched to any gene: 5. The CDR3 sequence: CSVDQDREYGYTF. CDR3 DNA sequence: TGCAGCGTTGATCAGGACAGGGAGTATGGCTACACCTTC.

The rearrangement links TRBV4-1 to TRBJ2-3; 7 bases are shared with TRBD1. Trimming removed 4 bases from V and 1 base from J; junction bases left unmatched: 11. The germline CDR1 and CDR2 sequences are MGHRA and YSYEKL. The CDR3 spans 17 residues. In nucleotides, the CDR3 is TGCGCCAGCAGCCGGAATCCCATCGGACAGGGCACAGATACGCAGTATTTT. Amino acid sequence: CASSRNPIGQGTDTQYF.

J is TRBJ1-1 and V is TRBV18; no definite D call. V lost 1 base and J 3 bases, leaving 6 bases between the germline ends. The CDR3 runs to 13 residues. Germline V gene sequence: CDR1 KGHSH, CDR2 LQKENI. CDR3 amino acids: CASSPQRDTEAFF. Here the CDR3 DNA reads TGTGCCAGCTCACCACAGAGGGACACTGAAGCTTTCTTT.

This chain links TRBV7-2 with TRBJ2-2; D not certain. This CDR3 region has 13 residues. V was pared by 3 bases and J by 5 bases, with 7 bases between. Germline V gives CDR1 SGHTA, CDR2 FQGNSA. CDR3 region: CASSFYVTGELFF. CDR3 bases: TGTGCCAGCAGCTTTTATGTAACCGGGGAGCTGTTTTTT.

The J gene is TRBJ1-1, the V gene TRBV30; 9 bases agree with TRBD1. This CDR3 is built from 13 residues. Germline V gene sequence: CDR1 GTSNPN, CDR2 SVGIG (reference sequence). With V trimmed by 5 bases and J by 5 bases, 6 bases remained unmatched. The CDR3 DNA reads as TGTGCCTGGGACAGGGGGGCAGGAACTGAAGCTTTCTTT. Translation: CAWDRGAGTEAFF. Full variable domain (outside the CDR3, taken from reference TRBV30 and TRBJ1-1): SQTIHQWPATLVQPVGSPLSLECTVEGTSNPNLYWYRQAAGRGLQLLFYSVGIGQISSEVPQNLSASRPQDRQFILSSKKLLLSDSGFYLCAWDRGAGTEAFFGQGTRLTVV.

The chain couples TRBV7-2 to TRBJ2-3; no firm D call. Looked up from germline, CDR1 is SGHTA and CDR2 is FQGNSA. The CDR3 loop spans 12 amino acids. The ends were cut back, 6 bases at V and 6 bases at J, with 10 bases in the middle. CDR3 DNA: TGTGCCAGCAGTTTTTCTCAGGATACGCAGTATTTT. Amino acid sequence: CASSFSQDTQYF.

The gene calls are TRBV2 and TRBJ2-7; TRBD1 aligns across 9 bases. Per germline, CDR1 SNHLY and CDR2 FYNNEI. CDR3 length equals 15 residues. J was trimmed by 2 bases and V by 5 bases; bases with no gene match: 7. The CDR3 nucleotides read TGTGCCAGCAGTCTACAGGGGGCGACCCCCTACGAGCAGTACTTC. Encoded protein: CASSLQGATPYEQYF.

The chain carries TRBV19 and TRBJ2-5; D not certain. This CDR3 spans 11 amino acids. From germline, CDR1 is LNHDA and CDR2 SQIVND (reference sequence). V was trimmed by 11 bases and J by 5 bases, leaving 12 bases between them. The CDR3 region is CAGSSGETQYF. CDR3 coding DNA: TGTGCCGGCTCCTCCGGGGAGACCCAGTACTTC.

The rearrangement joins TRBV7-9 to TRBJ2-7; 8 bases align to TRBD2. Per germline, CDR1 SEHNR and CDR2 FQNEAQ (reference sequence). The CDR3 contains 15 residues. Trimming at V came to 3 bases and at J to 0 bases, leaving 4 bases not matched to a gene. The chain's CDR3 is CASSFGGGLSYEQYF. CDR3 DNA: TGTGCCAGCAGCTTCGGCGGGGGGCTCTCCTACGAGCAGTACTTC.